These 24 T cell receptor beta chains were all obtained from the same sample, sequenced in a study of T cell responses to AZD1222 COVID-19 vaccine. Using immunoSEQ multiplex PCR, the repertoire was profiled, and TCRdb retains in-frame clones only, with some absent. Of 200,000 or so clones in the sample, approximately 91% were seen once. The sample was peripheral blood, taken on day 0 of AZD1222 vaccination. The receptors stem from an adult in good health.

J is TRBJ1-1 and V is TRBV29-1; no clear D gene. Trimming took 7 bases from V and 6 from J, leaving 12 bases between them. Germline lookup yields CDR1 SQVTM and CDR2 ANQGSEA. The CDR3 sequence is 11 residues long. Here the CDR3 DNA reads TGCAGCGGGGAAGGGAGGGCTGAAGCTTTCTTT. It yields the protein CSGEGRAEAFF.

The V call is TRBV28, the J call TRBJ1-2, with 7 nucleotides matching TRBD1. The junction had 11 bases not matched to a gene; V was cut back by 5 bases and J by 5 bases. This CDR3 has 15 amino acids. In germline, CDR1 is MDHEN, CDR2 SYDVKM. DNA of the CDR3: TGTGCCAGCAGTCAGAAACCGGGACAGTCTTATGGCTACACCTTC. Translated, it gives CASSQKPGQSYGYTF.

The genes are TRBV27 and TRBJ2-7; TRBD1 matches at 7 bases. The CDR3 is 17 residues long. Germline lookup yields CDR1 MNHEY and CDR2 SMNVEV (reference sequence). The trim removed 7 bases at V and 0 bases at J, leaving 15 bases unmatched. The CDR3 DNA reads TGTGCCAGCATCCATGGGACAGCCCCGGGGAGCTCCTACGAGCAGTACTTC. Translating gives CASIHGTAPGSSYEQYF.

The gene calls are TRBV15 and TRBJ1-4; D gene ambiguous. Germline V lookup: CDR1 LNHNV, CDR2 YYDKDF (reference sequence). Deletions cut 1 base from V and 4 bases from J, with 13 bases between. The CDR3 extends over 16 amino acids. The CDR3 loop is CATSRAQAGINEKLFF. For the CDR3, the DNA is TGTGCCACCAGCAGAGCTCAGGCAGGCATTAATGAAAAACTGTTTTTT. Combining the CDR3 with reference TRBV15 and TRBJ1-4 gives the whole variable domain DAMVIQNPRYQVTQFGKPVTLSCSQTLNHNVMYWYQQKSSQAPKLLFHYYDKDFNNEADTPDNFQSRRPNTSFCFLDIRSPGLGDTAMYLCATSRAQAGINEKLFFGSGTQLSVL.

The chain links TRBV5-5 to TRBJ1-4, with D maybe TRBD1 (5 bases). Trimming left V 2 bases short and J 1 base short, with 12 bases between. CDR1 and CDR2 from the germline V gene are SGHKS and YYEKEE (reference sequence). The CDR3 runs 16 residues. The CDR3 reads CASSFGQGGTNEKLFF. The CDR3 DNA follows: TGTGCCAGCAGCTTTGGGCAGGGAGGAACTAATGAAAAACTGTTTTTT.

The CDR3 DNA reads TGTGCCATCAGACCCGGACTAGCGGGAGAAGAGTCGAAGCAGGCACGAGATACGCAGTATTTT. Amino acid sequence: CAIRPGLAGEESKQARDTQYF. The J gene is TRBJ2-3, the V gene TRBV10-3, with 13 positions matching TRBD2. The CDR3 totals 21 residues. Germline V gene lookup returns CDR1 ENHRY and CDR2 SYGVKD. With 6 bases clipped from V and 5 bases from J, the junction kept 23 bases outside the gene matches.

This sequence joins TRBV5-5 and TRBJ2-7; 11 bases map to TRBD2. Germline loops: CDR1 SGHKS, CDR2 YYEKEE (reference sequence). V shed 4 bases and J 2 bases; nucleotides not matched to a gene: 5. This CDR3 comprises 15 residues. CDR3 sequence reads: CASSRTSGGPYEQYF. CDR3 nucleotides: TGTGCCAGCAGCCGTACTAGCGGGGGACCCTACGAGCAGTACTTC.

V usage is TRBV9 and J usage is TRBJ1-1; D not resolved. Trimming stripped 0 bases from V and 0 bases from J, with 6 bases between. This CDR3 is built from 14 residues. Germline V gene sequence: CDR1 SGDLS, CDR2 YYNGEE. The CDR3 region has the DNA TGTGCCAGCAGCGTAGAGACTGTGAACACTGAAGCTTTCTTT. Translation: CASSVETVNTEAFF.

This clone was observed a handful of times. V and J are TRBV15 and TRBJ2-1; no firm D call. Germline-derived CDR1 and CDR2 are LNHNV and YYDKDF (reference sequence). V was shortened by 0 bases and J by 7 bases, with 13 bases between the two germline ends. The CDR3 has 15 residues. CDR3 sequence reads: CATSREGQKENEQFF. CDR3 DNA sequence: TGTGCCACCAGCAGAGAGGGCCAGAAGGAGAATGAGCAGTTCTTC.

The genes are TRBV5-4 and TRBJ1-2; D call uncertain. CDR3 length: 15 residues. CDR1 is SGHNT and CDR2 is YYREEE in the germline V gene (reference sequence). V was pared by 3 bases and J by 4 bases, with 16 bases between. The CDR3 DNA sequence: TGTGCCAGCAGCTCATTCGCTGGGGAACTCTATGGCTACACCTTC. It specifies CASSSFAGELYGYTF. Full variable domain (outside the CDR3, taken from reference TRBV5-4 and TRBJ1-2): ETGVTQSPTHLIKTRGQQVTLRCSSQSGHNTVSWYQQALGQGPQFIFQYYREEENGRGNFPPRFSGLQFPNYSSELNVNALELDDSALYLCASSSFAGELYGYTFGSGTRLTVV.

J is TRBJ2-1 and V is TRBV27; TRBD1 aligns across 7 bases. Looked up from germline, CDR1 is MNHEY and CDR2 is SMNVEV (reference sequence). The CDR3 totals 14 residues. Germline trimming cut 2 bases from V and 2 bases from J; bases unmatched to any gene: 0. CDR3 sequence (DNA): TGTGCCAGCAGTTTAAGGGGGCCCTACAATGAGCAGTTCTTC. Its protein product is CASSLRGPYNEQFF.

The CDR3: CASRLSTVGNEQFF. CDR3 DNA: TGTGCCAGCAGACTTTCGACAGTAGGGAATGAGCAGTTCTTC. The chain carries TRBV3-1 (or the pseudogene TRBV3-2) and TRBJ2-1, with TRBD1 as a possible D gene (5 bases). Trimming shortened V by 6 bases and J by 7 bases, and 16 bases separated the two germline ends. The CDR3 totals 14 residues. Germline CDR1 is LGHDT and CDR2 is YNNKEL (reference sequence).

The chain couples TRBV28 to TRBJ1-2; TRBD1 agrees at 7 bases. The CDR3 spans 14 residues. The V and J ends lost 5 bases and 4 bases, in that order; junction bases with no gene match: 7. Germline V gives CDR1 MDHEN, CDR2 SYDVKM. CDR3: CASSPRTGFYGYTF. The CDR3 region has the DNA TGTGCCAGCAGTCCAAGGACAGGCTTCTATGGCTACACCTTC.

The chain recombines TRBV3-1 (or the pseudogene TRBV3-2) with TRBJ2-7; D is possibly TRBD1 (5 bases). CDR1 and CDR2 (germline): LGHDT, YNNKEL (reference sequence). The CDR3 covers 12 residues. Trimming removed 3 bases from V and 2 bases from J, with 5 bases in between. The CDR3 DNA reads as TGTGCCAGCAGCCAGGACACCTACGAGCAGTACTTC. Translation: CASSQDTYEQYF.

The chain is built from TRBV18 and TRBJ2-3; the match to TRBD2 covers 11 bases. This CDR3 has 16 residues. J gave up 0 bases and V 6 bases, and 5 bases lay outside the gene matches. Germline CDR1 and CDR2: KGHSH and LQKENI. This chain's CDR3 is CASSSGRALSTDTQYF. The CDR3 DNA reads as TGTGCCAGCTCTAGCGGGAGGGCCCTCAGCACAGATACGCAGTATTTT. Variable domain in full (rest from reference TRBV18 and TRBJ2-3): NAGVMQNPRHLVRRRGQEARLRCSPMKGHSHVYWYRQLPEEGLKFMVYLQKENIIDESGMPKERFSAEFPKEGPSILRIQQVVRGDSAAYFCASSSGRALSTDTQYFGPGTRLTVL.

The chain is built from TRBV6-1 and TRBJ1-6; D might be TRBD1 (5 bases). Trimming shortened V by 4 bases and J by 0 bases, and 13 bases separated the two germline ends. Germline CDR1 is MNHNS and CDR2 is SASEGT. There are 17 residues in the CDR3. The CDR3: CASSVAGDSSYNSPLHF. CDR3 sequence (DNA): TGTGCCAGCAGTGTGGCAGGAGACAGCTCCTATAATTCACCCCTCCACTTT.

The chain joins TRBV29-1 to TRBJ1-2; tentatively, D is TRBD1 (5 bases). The germline V and J ends were trimmed by 0 bases and 7 bases, with 12 bases remaining between them. The CDR3 has 13 amino acids. Germline V lookup: CDR1 SQVTM, CDR2 ANQGSEA. The CDR3 DNA reads as TGCAGCGTTGAAGATCAGGGAGCGAGTGGCTACACCTTC. Translating it yields CSVEDQGASGYTF.

The chain links TRBV12-3 or TRBV12-4 to TRBJ2-3, with 8 bases identical to TRBD2. This CDR3 comprises 13 residues. Trimming took 6 bases from V and 6 from J; bases not matched to a gene: 5. The CDR3 DNA is TGTGCCAGCAGGTGGTCTAGCGGGGATACGCAGTATTTT. Amino acid sequence: CASRWSSGDTQYF.

This chain uses TRBV2 with TRBJ1-4; 9 nucleotides agree with TRBD1. The germline V gene has CDR1 SNHLY and CDR2 FYNNEI. The V segment lost 5 bases and the J segment 3 bases; nucleotides outside the gene matches: 4. The CDR3 is made up of 15 amino acids. The CDR3 loop reads CASSSDRGANEKLFF. The CDR3 nucleotides are TGTGCCAGCAGTTCCGACAGGGGGGCTAATGAAAAACTGTTTTTT.

The chain is built from TRBV2 and TRBJ2-7; D is possibly TRBD1 (7 bases). The germline gives CDR1 SNHLY, CDR2 FYNNEI. Trimming pared 8 bases from V and 3 bases from J, leaving 14 bases between. CDR3 length equals 13 residues. CDR3 loop: CASGGTAGYEQYF. CDR3 coding DNA: TGTGCCAGCGGGGGGACAGCCGGCTACGAGCAGTACTTC.

The chain combines TRBV2 with TRBJ2-1, with TRBD2 matching over 10 bases. The CDR3 sequence is 17 residues long. The junction had 15 bases not matched to a gene; V was cut back by 6 bases and J by 7 bases. CDR1 SNHLY and CDR2 FYNNEI come from the germline V gene. DNA for the CDR3: TGTGCCAGCAGCAAGTCGGAAGCGGGAGGGGGGCGTAATGAGCAGTTCTTC. It translates to CASSKSEAGGGRNEQFF.

This clone appeared once. J is TRBJ2-7 and V is TRBV6-5, with 12 positions matching TRBD2. The CDR3 has 16 amino acids. V gave up 1 base and J gave up 4 bases; unmatched junction bases: 5. Germline CDR1 MNHEY, CDR2 SVGAGI. CDR3 bases: TGTGCCAGCAGTTACTTATCGACTAGCGGGAGTTACGAGCAGTACTTC. It encodes CASSYLSTSGSYEQYF.

This chain joins TRBV25-1 and TRBJ2-1, with 10 bases identical to TRBD2. This CDR3 comprises 17 residues. Trimming at V came to 3 bases and at J to 1 base, leaving 6 bases not matched to a gene. From germline, CDR1 is MGHDK and CDR2 SYGVNS. The CDR3 here is CASSEASGRGSYNEQFF. CDR3 DNA sequence: TGTGCCAGCAGTGAGGCTAGCGGGAGAGGGTCCTACAATGAGCAGTTCTTC.

Here the CDR3 reads CSVEERGKGADTQYF. CDR3 nucleotides: TGCAGCGTTGAAGAGAGGGGGAAGGGGGCAGATACGCAGTATTTT. The V call is TRBV29-1, the J call TRBJ2-3; tentatively, D is TRBD1 (6 bases). The CDR3 is 15 amino acids. The germline V gene encodes CDR1 SQVTM and CDR2 ANQGSEA. V lost 0 bases and J 4 bases, leaving 14 bases between the germline ends.